The source of this T cell receptor (beta chain) is a study of spatial heterogeneity in lung cancer. The germline V gene has CDR1 MDHEN and CDR2 SYDVKM. Trimming stripped 1 base from V and 4 bases from J, with 10 bases between. This CDR3 contains 14 residues. Time point of the sample: blood at routine non-recurrence follow-up after resection. Each TCR cDNA molecule bore a unique molecular identifier. TCRdb recomputed calls from the 5' RACE reads with MiXCR, one row per CDR3 protein. This table holds 110,000 or so distinct CDR3 sequences, 10% to 14% found once. This clonotype was detected ten times or more.

The starting material was PBMCs, obtained at follow-up. This TCR derives from a female donor with early-stage non-small cell lung cancer. The chain is built from TRBV28 and TRBJ2-5; unclear D gene. The chain's CDR3 is CASSLLPRTETQYF. In DNA, the CDR3 is TGTGCCAGCAGTTTATTGCCTAGGACAGAGACCCAGTACTTC.